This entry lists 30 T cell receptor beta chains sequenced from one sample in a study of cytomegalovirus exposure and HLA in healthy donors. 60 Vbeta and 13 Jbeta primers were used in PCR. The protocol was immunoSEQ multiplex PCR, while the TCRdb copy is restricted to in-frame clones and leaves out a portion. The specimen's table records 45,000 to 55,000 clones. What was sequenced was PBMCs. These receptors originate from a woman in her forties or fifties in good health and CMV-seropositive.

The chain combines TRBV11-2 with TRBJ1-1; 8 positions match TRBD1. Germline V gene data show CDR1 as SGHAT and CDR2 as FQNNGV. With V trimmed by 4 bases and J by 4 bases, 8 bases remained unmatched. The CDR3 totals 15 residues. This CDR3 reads CASSSVRGPGTEAFF. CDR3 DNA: TGTGCCAGCAGCTCCGTCAGGGGGCCCGGCACTGAAGCTTTCTTT.

Written as DNA, the CDR3 is TGCGCCAGCAGCAATTCCGGGGGGGCGGCAGATACGCAGTATTTT. This sequence encodes CASSNSGGAADTQYF. V is TRBV5-1 and J is TRBJ2-3; 8 bases match TRBD2. The CDR3 contains 15 residues. Germline V gene lookup returns CDR1 SGHRS and CDR2 YFSETQ. The V and J ends lost 4 bases and 4 bases, in that order; junction bases with no gene match: 8.

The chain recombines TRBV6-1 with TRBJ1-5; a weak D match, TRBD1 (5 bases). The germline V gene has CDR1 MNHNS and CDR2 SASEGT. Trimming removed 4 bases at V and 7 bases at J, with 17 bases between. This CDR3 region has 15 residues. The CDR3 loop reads CASSAAQGGRQPQHF. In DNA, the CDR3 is TGTGCCAGCAGTGCGGCGCAGGGAGGTCGACAGCCCCAGCATTTT.

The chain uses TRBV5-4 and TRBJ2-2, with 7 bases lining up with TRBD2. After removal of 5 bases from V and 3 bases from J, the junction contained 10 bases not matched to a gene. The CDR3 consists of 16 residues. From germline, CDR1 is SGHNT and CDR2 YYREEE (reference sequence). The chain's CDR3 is CASRRPGGPDTGELFF. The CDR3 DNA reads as TGTGCCAGCAGAAGGCCGGGGGGTCCGGACACCGGGGAGCTGTTTTTT.

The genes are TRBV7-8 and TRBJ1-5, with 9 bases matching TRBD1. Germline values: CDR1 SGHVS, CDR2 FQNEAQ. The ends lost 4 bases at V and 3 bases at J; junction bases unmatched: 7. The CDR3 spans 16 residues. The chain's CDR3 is CASSSLQGAPNQPQHF. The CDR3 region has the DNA TGTGCCAGCAGCTCACTACAGGGGGCGCCCAATCAGCCCCAGCATTTT.

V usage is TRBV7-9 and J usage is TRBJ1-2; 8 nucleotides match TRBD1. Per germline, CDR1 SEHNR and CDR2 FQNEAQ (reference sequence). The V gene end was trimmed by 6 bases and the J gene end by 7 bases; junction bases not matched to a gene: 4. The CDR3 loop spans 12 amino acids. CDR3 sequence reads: CASSPTGAGYTF. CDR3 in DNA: TGTGCCAGCAGTCCGACAGGGGCTGGCTACACCTTC.

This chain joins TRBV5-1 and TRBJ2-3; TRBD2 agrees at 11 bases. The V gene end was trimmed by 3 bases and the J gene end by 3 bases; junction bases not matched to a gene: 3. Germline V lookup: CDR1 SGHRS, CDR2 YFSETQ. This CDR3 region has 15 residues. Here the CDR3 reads CASSSRTSGTDTQYF. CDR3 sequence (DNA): TGCGCCAGCAGCTCCCGGACTAGCGGGACAGATACGCAGTATTTT.

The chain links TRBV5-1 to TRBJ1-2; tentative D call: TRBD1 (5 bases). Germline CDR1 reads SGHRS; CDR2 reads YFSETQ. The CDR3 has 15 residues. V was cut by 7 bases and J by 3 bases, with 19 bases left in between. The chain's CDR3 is CASQDEGLGDYGYTF. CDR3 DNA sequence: TGCGCCAGCCAAGACGAGGGACTGGGTGACTATGGCTACACCTTC.

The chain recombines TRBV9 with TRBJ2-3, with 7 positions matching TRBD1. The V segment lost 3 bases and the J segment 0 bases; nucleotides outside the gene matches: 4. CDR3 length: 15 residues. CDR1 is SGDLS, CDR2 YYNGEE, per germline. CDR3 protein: CASSARQGSTDTQYF. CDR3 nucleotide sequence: TGTGCCAGCAGCGCCCGACAGGGAAGCACAGATACGCAGTATTTT.

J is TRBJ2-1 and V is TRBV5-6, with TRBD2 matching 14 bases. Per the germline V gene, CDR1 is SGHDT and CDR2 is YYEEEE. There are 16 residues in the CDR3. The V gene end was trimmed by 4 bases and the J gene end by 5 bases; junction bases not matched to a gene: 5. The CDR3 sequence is CASSLGTSGGHNEQFF. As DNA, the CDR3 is TGTGCCAGCAGCCTGGGGACTAGCGGGGGCCACAATGAGCAGTTCTTC.

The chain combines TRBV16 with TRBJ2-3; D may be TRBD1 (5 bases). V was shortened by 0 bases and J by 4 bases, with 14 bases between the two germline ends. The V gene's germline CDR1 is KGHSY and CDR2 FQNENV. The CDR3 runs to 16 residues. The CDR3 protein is CASSQSGRVAADTQYF. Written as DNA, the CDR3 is TGTGCCAGCAGCCAATCGGGCAGGGTGGCGGCAGATACGCAGTATTTT.

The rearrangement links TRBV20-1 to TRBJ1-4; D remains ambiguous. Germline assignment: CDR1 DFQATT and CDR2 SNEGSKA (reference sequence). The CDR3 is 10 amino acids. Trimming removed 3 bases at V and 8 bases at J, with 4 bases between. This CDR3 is CSARREKLFF. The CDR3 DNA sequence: TGCAGTGCTAGGAGGGAAAAACTGTTTTTT.

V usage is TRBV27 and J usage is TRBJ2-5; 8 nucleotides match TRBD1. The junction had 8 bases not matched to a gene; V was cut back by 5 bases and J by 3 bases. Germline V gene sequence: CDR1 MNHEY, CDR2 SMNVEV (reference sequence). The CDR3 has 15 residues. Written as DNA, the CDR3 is TGTGCCAGCAGTCCTCGGACAGGGATGGAAGAGACCCAGTACTTC. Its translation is CASSPRTGMEETQYF.

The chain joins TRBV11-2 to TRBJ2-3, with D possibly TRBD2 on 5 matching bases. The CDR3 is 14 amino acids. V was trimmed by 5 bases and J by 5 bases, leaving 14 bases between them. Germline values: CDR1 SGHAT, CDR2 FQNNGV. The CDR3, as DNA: TGTGCCAGCAGCCCTCGAGGGCTGGGAGATACGCAGTATTTT. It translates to CASSPRGLGDTQYF.

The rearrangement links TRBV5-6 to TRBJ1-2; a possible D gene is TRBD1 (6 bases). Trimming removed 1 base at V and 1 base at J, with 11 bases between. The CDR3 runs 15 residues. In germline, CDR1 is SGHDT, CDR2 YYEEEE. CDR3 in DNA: TGTGCCAGCAGCTTGCGGGCAGGGGTTAACTATGGCTACACCTTC. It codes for CASSLRAGVNYGYTF.

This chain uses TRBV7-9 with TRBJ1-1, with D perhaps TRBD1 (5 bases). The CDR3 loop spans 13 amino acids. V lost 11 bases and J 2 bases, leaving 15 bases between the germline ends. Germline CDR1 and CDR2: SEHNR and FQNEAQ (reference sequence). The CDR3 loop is CAPTRGVNTEAFF. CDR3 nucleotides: TGTGCCCCTACCCGGGGGGTTAACACTGAAGCTTTCTTT.

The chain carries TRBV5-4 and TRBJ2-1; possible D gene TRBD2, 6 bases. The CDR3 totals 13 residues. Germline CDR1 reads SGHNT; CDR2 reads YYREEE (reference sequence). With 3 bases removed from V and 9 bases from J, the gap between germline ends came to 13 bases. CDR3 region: CASSSTGTSEQFF. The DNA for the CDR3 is TGTGCCAGCAGCTCAACCGGGACTTCTGAGCAGTTCTTC. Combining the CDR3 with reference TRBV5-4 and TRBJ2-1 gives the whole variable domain ETGVTQSPTHLIKTRGQQVTLRCSSQSGHNTVSWYQQALGQGPQFIFQYYREEENGRGNFPPRFSGLQFPNYSSELNVNALELDDSALYLCASSSTGTSEQFFGPGTRLTVL.

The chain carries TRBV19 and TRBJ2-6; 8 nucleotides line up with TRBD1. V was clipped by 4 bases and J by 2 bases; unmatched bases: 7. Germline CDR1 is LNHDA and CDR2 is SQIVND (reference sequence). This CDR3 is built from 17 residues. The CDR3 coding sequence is TGTGCCAGTAGTACCGGACAGGGCTTCGCTGGGGCCAACGTCCTGACTTTC. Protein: CASSTGQGFAGANVLTF.

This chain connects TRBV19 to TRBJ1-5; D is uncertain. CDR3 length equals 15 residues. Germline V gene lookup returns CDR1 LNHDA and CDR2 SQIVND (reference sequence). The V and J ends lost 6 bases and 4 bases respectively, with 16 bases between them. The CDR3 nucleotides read TGTGCCAGTAGGCCCCAGTGGACTGAGAATCAGCCCCAGCATTTT. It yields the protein CASRPQWTENQPQHF.

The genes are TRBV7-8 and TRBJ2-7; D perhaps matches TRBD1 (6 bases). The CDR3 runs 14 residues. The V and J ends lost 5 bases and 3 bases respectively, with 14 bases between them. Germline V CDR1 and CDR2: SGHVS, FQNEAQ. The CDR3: CASSERDTGYEQYF. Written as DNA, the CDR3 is TGTGCCAGCAGCGAACGGGACACCGGCTACGAGCAGTACTTC.

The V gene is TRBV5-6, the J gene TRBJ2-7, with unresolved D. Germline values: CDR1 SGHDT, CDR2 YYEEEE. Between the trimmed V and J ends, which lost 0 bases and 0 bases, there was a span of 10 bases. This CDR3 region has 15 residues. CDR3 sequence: CASSLVQSPSYEQYF. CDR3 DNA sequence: TGTGCCAGCAGCTTGGTCCAGTCCCCCTCCTACGAGCAGTACTTC.

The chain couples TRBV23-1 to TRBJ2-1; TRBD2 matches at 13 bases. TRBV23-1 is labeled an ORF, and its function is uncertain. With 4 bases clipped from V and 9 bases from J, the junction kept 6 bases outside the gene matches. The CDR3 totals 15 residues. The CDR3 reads CASSPTLAGGSEQFF. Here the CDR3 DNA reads TGCGCCAGCAGTCCCACACTAGCGGGAGGGTCTGAGCAGTTCTTC.

CDR3 protein: CASSPPWGRGGDEQYF. The CDR3 nucleotides are TGTGCCAGCTCACCGCCGTGGGGCAGGGGTGGAGACGAGCAGTACTTC. The V and J genes are TRBV18 and TRBJ2-7; TRBD1 is a possible D gene (6 bases). V was cut by 3 bases and J by 5 bases, with 20 bases left in between. The CDR3 runs to 16 residues. The germline V gene encodes CDR1 KGHSH and CDR2 LQKENI.

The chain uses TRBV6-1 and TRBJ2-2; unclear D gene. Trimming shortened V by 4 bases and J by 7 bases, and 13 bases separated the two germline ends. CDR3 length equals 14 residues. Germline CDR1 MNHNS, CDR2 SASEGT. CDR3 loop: CASSVGQTIGELFF. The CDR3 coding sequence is TGTGCCAGCAGTGTGGGCCAGACAATCGGGGAGCTGTTTTTT.

The CDR3 is CASSTGQASYEQYF. The CDR3 coding sequence is TGTGCCAGCAGCACGGGACAGGCCTCCTACGAGCAGTACTTC. V gene TRBV7-6 combines with J gene TRBJ2-7; TRBD1 matches at 8 bases. Per germline, CDR1 SGHVS and CDR2 FNYEAQ. CDR3 length: 14 residues. Trimming cost V 5 bases and J 0 bases; bases outside gene matches: 3.

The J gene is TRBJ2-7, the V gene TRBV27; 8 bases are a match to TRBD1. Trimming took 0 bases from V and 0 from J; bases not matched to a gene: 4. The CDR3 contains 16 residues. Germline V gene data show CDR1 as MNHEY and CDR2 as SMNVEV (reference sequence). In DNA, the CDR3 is TGTGCCAGCAGTTTATCGTTCCAGGGGGCCTCCTACGAGCAGTACTTC. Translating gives CASSLSFQGASYEQYF.

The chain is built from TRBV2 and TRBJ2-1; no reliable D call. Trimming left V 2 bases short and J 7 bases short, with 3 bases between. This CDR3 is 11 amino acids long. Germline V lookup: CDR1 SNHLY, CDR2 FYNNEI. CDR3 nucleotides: TGTGCCAGCAGTGAACTGAATGAGCAGTTCTTC. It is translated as CASSELNEQFF.

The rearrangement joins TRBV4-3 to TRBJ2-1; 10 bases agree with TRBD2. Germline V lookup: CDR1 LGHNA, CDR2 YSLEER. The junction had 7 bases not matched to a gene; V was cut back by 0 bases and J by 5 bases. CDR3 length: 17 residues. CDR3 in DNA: TGCGCCAGCAGCCAAGAAGGGGGAACTAGCGGGGACAATGAGCAGTTCTTC. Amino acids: CASSQEGGTSGDNEQFF.

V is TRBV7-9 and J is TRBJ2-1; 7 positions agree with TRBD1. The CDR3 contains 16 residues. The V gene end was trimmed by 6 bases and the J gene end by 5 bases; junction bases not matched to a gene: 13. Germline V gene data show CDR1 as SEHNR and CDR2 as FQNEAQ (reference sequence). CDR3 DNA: TGTGCCAGCAGGCCCCACATGGGACAGACCAACAATGAGCAGTTCTTC. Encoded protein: CASRPHMGQTNNEQFF.

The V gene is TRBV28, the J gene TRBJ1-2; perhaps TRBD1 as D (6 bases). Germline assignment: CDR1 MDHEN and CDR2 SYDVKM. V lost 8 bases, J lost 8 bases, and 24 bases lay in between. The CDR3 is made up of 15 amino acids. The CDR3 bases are TGTGCCAGCTTCGTCCCGGGACATGGGGGGGAAGGCTACACCTTC. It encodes CASFVPGHGGEGYTF.